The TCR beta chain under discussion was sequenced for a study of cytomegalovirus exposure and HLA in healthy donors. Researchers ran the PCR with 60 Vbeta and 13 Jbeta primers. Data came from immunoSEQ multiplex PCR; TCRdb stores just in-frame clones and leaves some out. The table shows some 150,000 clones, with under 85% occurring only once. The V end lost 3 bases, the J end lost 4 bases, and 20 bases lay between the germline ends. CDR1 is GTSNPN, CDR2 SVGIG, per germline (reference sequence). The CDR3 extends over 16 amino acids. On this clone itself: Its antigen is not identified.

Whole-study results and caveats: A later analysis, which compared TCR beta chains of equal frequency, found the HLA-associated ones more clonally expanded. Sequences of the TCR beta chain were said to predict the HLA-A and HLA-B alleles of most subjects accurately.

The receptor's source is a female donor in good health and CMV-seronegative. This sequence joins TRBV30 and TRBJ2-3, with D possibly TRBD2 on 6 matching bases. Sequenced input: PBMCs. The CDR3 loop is CAWSPRDSSGSDTQYF. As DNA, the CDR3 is TGTGCCTGGAGCCCTCGGGACTCCAGCGGGTCAGATACGCAGTATTTT.